The following is a TCR beta chain sequence with its context. This specimen comes from a study of CD8+ T cells in alopecia areata. CDR1 GTSNPN and CDR2 SVGIG come from the germline V gene (reference sequence). This CDR3 has 12 amino acids. V was shortened by 1 base and J by 11 bases, with 12 bases between the two germline ends. Treatment indicated: oral pan-JAK inhibitor, 5-10 mg twice daily. cDNA prepared by RNA extraction and subsequent reverse transcription served as the template for sequencing. Generated by immunoSEQ multiplex PCR, the TCRdb table keeps only in-frame clones and is missing some. This table has about 210,000 clones, about two fifths appearing once.

The source is a human donor with alopecia areata. This specimen was CD4+ T cells sorted from blood, taken between weeks 30 and 35, from a patient treated with tofacitinib. The chain joins TRBV30 to TRBJ2-1; the D is unclear. The CDR3 here is CAWSESRRKQFF. Written as DNA, the CDR3 is TGTGCCTGGAGTGAAAGCCGCCGGAAGCAGTTCTTC.